The 9 T cell receptor beta chains given below trace back to one sample, sequenced in a study of monozygotic twins with inflammatory bowel disease. TCRdb re-called the 5' RACE reads and catalogs CDR3 proteins one per entry, DNA excluded. Its clone listing holds about 160,000 distinct CDR3 sequences. What was sequenced was blood. The receptors were gathered from a human donor with ulcerative colitis or Crohn's disease, or a healthy co-twin of an affected twin (not recorded which).

This chain connects TRBV7-9 to TRBJ1-5. Looked up from germline, CDR1 is SEHNR and CDR2 is FQNEAQ (reference sequence). The CDR3 is made up of 15 amino acids. The CDR3 protein is CASSLSGGVNQPQHF.

The J gene is TRBJ2-1, the V gene TRBV28; TCRdb indicates TRBD1, and absent DNA this call remains unverified. The CDR3 contains 14 residues. Looked up from germline, CDR1 is MDHEN and CDR2 is SYDVKM. CDR3 loop: CASSSPGARDEQFF.

The gene calls are TRBV11-2 and TRBJ1-4. Germline V gives CDR1 SGHAT, CDR2 FQNNGV. The CDR3 covers 12 residues. CDR3 in amino acids: CASGWGNEKLFF.

This chain joins TRBV11-2 and TRBJ2-7; lacking DNA, the TRBD2 call made by TCRdb goes unchecked. CDR1 and CDR2 (germline): SGHAT, FQNNGV. The CDR3 spans 18 residues. CDR3 amino acids: CASSSPMARRARIFEQYF.

This sequence joins TRBV5-1 and TRBJ2-7; TCRdb returns TRBD1, unconfirmable since there is no DNA. The germline CDR1 and CDR2 sequences are SGHRS and YFSETQ. This CDR3 has 13 residues. CDR3 loop: CASSDPGGAGQYF.

V and J are TRBV5-6 and TRBJ2-7; TCRdb gives TRBD1 as the D gene, but with no DNA this cannot be confirmed. This CDR3 is 15 amino acids long. The germline V gene has CDR1 SGHDT and CDR2 YYEEEE. The CDR3 loop is CASSLGPLTGKGSGF. The full variable domain, its missing parts supplied by reference TRBV5-6 and TRBJ2-7, is DAGVTQSPTHLIKTRGQQVTLRCSPKSGHDTVSWYQQALGQGPQFIFQYYEEEERQRGNFPDRFSGHQFPNYSSELNVNALLLGDSALYLCASSLGPLTGKGSGFGPGTRLTVT.

The chain carries TRBV12-3 or TRBV12-4 and TRBJ1-2; TCRdb reports TRBD1, a call that lacks DNA to check it against. CDR3 length equals 13 residues. CDR3 region: CASSLNQGAGYTF.

The J gene is TRBJ2-1, the V gene TRBV7-2; absent DNA, TCRdb's TRBD2 call cannot be checked. CDR1 and CDR2 (germline): SGHTA, FQGNSA. The CDR3 loop spans 16 amino acids. The CDR3 region is CASSLAGPAGLYEQFF.

The V gene is TRBV12-5, the J gene TRBJ1-1; the TCRdb call, TRBD1, lacks DNA for checking. The germline gives CDR1 LGHNT, CDR2 FRNRAP. CDR3 length: 15 residues. CDR3 residues: CASGSTGTGAAEAFF.